This paragraph reports one TCR beta chain. Antigen unknown. The sample belongs to a study of chemoradiotherapy in HPV16-positive cancers. Study-wide background: A couple of HPV16-positive patients' cells yielded candidate HPV-specific clones and common motifs.

Measured with immunoSEQ multiplex PCR; TCRdb has only the in-frame clones, and not every one. The sample yields about 32,000 clones, 70% to 90% seen once. Germline CDR1 is LNHDA and CDR2 is SQIVND (reference sequence). The CDR3 spans 15 residues. V was clipped by 3 bases and J by 5 bases; unmatched bases: 2. Repeated repertoire sampling spanned the course of chemoradiotherapy. Study-level results: Functional assays defining HPV-specific T cells used only two HPV16-positive patients. Non-HPV-specific T cells did not expand in tumors during treatment, whereas candidate HPV-specific clones and E7-related motifs did.

Sample: blood, taken from a patient who underwent chemoradiotherapy. The TCR was taken from a human donor with HPV-associated anogenital cancer. This sequence joins TRBV19 and TRBJ2-1, with 12 bases aligning to TRBD2. The CDR3 DNA is TGTGCCAGTAGTATCCTAGCGGGGGGGGACAATGAGCAGTTCTTC. Its translation: CASSILAGGDNEQFF. The full variable domain, with the rest looked up from reference TRBV19 and TRBJ2-1, is DGGITQSPKYLFRKEGQNVTLSCEQNLNHDAMYWYRQDPGQGLRLIYYSQIVNDFQKGDIAEGYSVSREKKESFPLTVTSAQKNPTAFYLCASSILAGGDNEQFFGPGTRLTVL.